This is a list of T cell receptor beta chains from one sample in a study of cytomegalovirus exposure and HLA in healthy donors. TCRdb's copy holds only in-frame clones and misses some; the assay was immunoSEQ multiplex PCR. Of under 200,000 clones in the sample, more than 75% are singletons; the top ten hold around 0.75%. The source material was PBMCs. The receptors originated from a woman between 18 and 29 years old in good health and CMV-seronegative. The CDR3 runs from the conserved cysteine through the conserved F or W. The D gene is left open where the match is weak. Expanded clones are given a class, and other clones once, few, many or no size at all.

CDR3: CSVITGERADTQYF
DNA: TGCAGCGTTATCACAGGAGAAAGGGCAGATACGCAGTATTTT
size: NA
D: NA
V: TRBV29-1
J: TRBJ2-3

CDR3: CSVGGAEAFF
DNA: TGCAGCGTTGGCGGGGCTGAAGCTTTCTTT
size: once
D: NA
V: TRBV29-1
J: TRBJ1-1

CDR3: CASRIQGAYEQYF
DNA: TGTGCCAGCAGAATACAGGGAGCCTACGAGCAGTACTTC
size: NA
D: NA
V: TRBV2
J: TRBJ2-7

CDR3: CASSGTSGRGVYNEQFF
DNA: TGTGCCAGCAGCGGAACTAGCGGGAGGGGGGTTTACAATGAGCAGTTCTTC
size: NA
D: TRBD2
V: TRBV9
J: TRBJ2-1

CDR3: CASRIRSGGADTQYF
DNA: TGTGCCAGCAGGATCAGGAGCGGGGGGGCGGATACGCAGTATTTT
size: NA
D: TRBD2
V: TRBV6-5
J: TRBJ2-3

CDR3: CASSLGTGEGEQYF
DNA: TGTGCCAGCAGCCTCGGGACAGGGGAGGGCGAGCAGTACTTC
size: NA
D: TRBD1
V: TRBV9
J: TRBJ2-7

CDR3: CASSFGPDTQYF
DNA: TGTGCCAGCAGCTTTGGCCCAGATACGCAGTATTTT
size: once
D: NA
V: TRBV11-2
J: TRBJ2-3

CDR3: CASTRSGGAGDTQYF
DNA: TGTGCCAGCACCCGGAGCGGGGGGGCCGGAGATACGCAGTATTTT
size: NA
D: TRBD2
V: TRBV6-5
J: TRBJ2-3

CDR3: CASSSATGHTEQYF
DNA: TGTGCCAGCTCATCCGCAACTGGACACACAGAGCAGTACTTC
size: NA
D: NA
V: TRBV18
J: TRBJ2-7

CDR3: CASSSLRTPKSYEQYF
DNA: TGTGCCAGCTCCAGCCTCCGGACTCCGAAATCGTACGAGCAGTACTTC
size: NA
D: NA
V: TRBV7-9
J: TRBJ2-7

CDR3: CASSSWIRADRSYEQYF
DNA: TGTGCCAGCAGCTCCTGGATACGAGCGGACCGATCCTACGAGCAGTACTTC
size: NA
D: NA
V: TRBV5-4
J: TRBJ2-7

CDR3: CFGHLFYEQYF
DNA: TGTTTTGGGCATTTATTCTACGAGCAGTACTTC
size: NA
D: NA
V: TRBV23-1
J: TRBJ2-7

CDR3: CASKDGGRGTQYF
DNA: TGTGCCAGCAAGGACGGAGGGAGGGGGACCCAGTACTTC
size: NA
D: TRBD2
V: TRBV6-1
J: TRBJ2-5

CDR3: CASSPQDTTEAFF
DNA: TGTGCCAGCTCACCACAGGACACAACTGAAGCTTTCTTT
size: NA
D: NA
V: TRBV18
J: TRBJ1-1

CDR3: CASSVTGEWGNQPQHF
DNA: TGTGCCAGCAGCGTTACAGGGGAGTGGGGCAATCAGCCCCAGCATTTT
size: few
D: TRBD1
V: TRBV5-6
J: TRBJ1-5

CDR3: CASGQGGHEQFF
DNA: TGTGCCAGCGGTCAGGGTGGCCATGAGCAGTTCTTC
size: once
D: NA
V: TRBV6-5
J: TRBJ2-1

CDR3: CASSFIRDSTEAFF
DNA: TGTGCCAGCAGTTTCATCCGGGACAGCACTGAAGCTTTCTTT
size: NA
D: TRBD1
V: TRBV27
J: TRBJ1-1

CDR3: CATSRGTHGTGELFF
DNA: TGTGCCACCAGCCGCGGGACCCACGGCACCGGGGAGCTGTTTTTT
size: NA
D: NA
V: TRBV15
J: TRBJ2-2

CDR3: CASSLTTLGNYEQYF
DNA: TGTGCCAGCAGTTTAACGACACTTGGAAACTACGAGCAGTACTTC
size: few
D: NA
V: TRBV27
J: TRBJ2-7

CDR3: CASSLSPAGELFF
DNA: TGTGCCAGCAGTTTATCGCCCGCGGGGGAGCTGTTTTTT
size: NA
D: NA
V: TRBV28
J: TRBJ2-2

CDR3: CASSPVILTSGRDNEQFF
DNA: TGTGCCAGCAGTCCTGTTATTTTGACTAGCGGGAGGGATAATGAGCAGTTCTTC
size: NA
D: TRBD2
V: TRBV28
J: TRBJ2-1

CDR3: CASSVEIWTNEKLFF
DNA: TGTGCCAGCAGTGTTGAGATTTGGACTAATGAAAAACTGTTTTTT
size: NA
D: NA
V: TRBV6-1
J: TRBJ1-4

CDR3: CATGLAGDSYNEQFF
DNA: TGTGCCACCGGACTAGCGGGAGACTCCTACAATGAGCAGTTCTTC
size: once
D: TRBD2
V: TRBV6-1
J: TRBJ2-1

CDR3: CASRLQGTNEKLFF
DNA: TGTGCCAGCAGATTACAGGGTACTAATGAAAAACTGTTTTTT
size: few
D: NA
V: TRBV6-5
J: TRBJ1-4

CDR3: CASSDGQGAWANEKLFF
DNA: TGTGCCAGTAGCGACGGGCAGGGGGCTTGGGCTAATGAAAAACTGTTTTTT
size: NA
D: TRBD1
V: TRBV19
J: TRBJ1-4